This record concerns one T cell receptor (beta chain) sequence. Its antigen remains unidentified. The record originates from a study of T-cell reconstitution after alpha-beta-depleted transplantation in children. Study-level results: Hyperexpanded clones declined; after one year, newly produced T cells mostly supplied diversity.

Preparation of the TCRbeta library used unique molecular identifiers. TCRdb processed the PCR reads anew with MiXCR; each CDR3 protein has one entry. The data hold around 250,000 distinct CDR3 sequences, with roughly 8.2% observed a single time. The V end lost 5 bases, the J end lost 5 bases, and 13 bases lay between the germline ends. The germline V gene has CDR1 SGHTA and CDR2 FQGNSA. This CDR3 contains 14 residues. This specimen consisted of PBMCs, mostly from graft donor cells, obtained 180 days after TCRalphabeta/CD19-depleted stem cell transplant. The source of this sequence is a male patient aged 10 to 17 who had a stem cell transplant for acute lymphoblastic leukemia, so the T cells may come from the graft donor. The chain has TRBV7-2 and TRBJ2-1; possibly TRBD2 for D (6 bases). CDR3 region: CASSVSGQNNEQFF. As DNA, the CDR3 is TGTGCCAGCAGCGTTAGCGGTCAGAACAATGAGCAGTTCTTC.